Following are 12 T cell receptor beta chains from one sample sequenced in a study of blood T cell repertoires in COVID-19. Sequenced by immunoSEQ multiplex PCR; TCRdb stores in-frame clones only, minus some. This table has 250,000 to 300,000 clones, more than 75% appearing once. The specimen sequenced was peripheral blood. These receptors came from a woman between 40 and 55 years old who had recovered from COVID-19.

The rearrangement joins TRBV6-5 to TRBJ2-5; TRBD2 matches 12 bases. V lost 6 bases, J lost 1 base, and 3 bases stayed unmatched. CDR3 length: 15 amino acids. Germline V gives CDR1 MNHEY, CDR2 SVGAGI. The CDR3 loop reads CASRRLAGVQETQYF. DNA for the CDR3: TGTGCCAGCAGGCGACTAGCGGGGGTCCAAGAGACCCAGTACTTC.

The J gene is TRBJ1-3, the V gene TRBV18, with 7 bases matching TRBD1. This CDR3 is 20 amino acids long. With V trimmed by 3 bases and J by 2 bases, 19 bases remained unmatched. Looked up from germline, CDR1 is KGHSH and CDR2 is LQKENI. DNA for the CDR3: TGTGCCAGCTCACCGACCCCGGGACAGCGTGTCTCAGGCCCTGGAAACACCATATATTTT. It encodes CASSPTPGQRVSGPGNTIYF.

The chain links TRBV3-1 (or the pseudogene TRBV3-2) to TRBJ2-7; the match to TRBD2 covers 11 bases. V lost 3 bases to trimming and J lost 6 bases; unmatched junction nucleotides: 7. CDR3 size: 15 residues. CDR1 and CDR2 from the germline V gene are LGHDT and YNNKEL (reference sequence). This chain's CDR3 is CASSQFGLAGGEQYF. CDR3 bases: TGTGCCAGCAGCCAGTTTGGCCTAGCGGGAGGCGAGCAGTACTTC.

V gene TRBV12-3 or TRBV12-4 combines with J gene TRBJ2-3; the D is unclear. The CDR3 is 13 amino acids. V was shortened by 3 bases and J by 2 bases, with 6 bases between the two germline ends. CDR3 nucleotide sequence: TGTGCCAGCAGTTTCGCGGCCACAGATACGCAGTATTTT. Residues: CASSFAATDTQYF.

This chain links TRBV19 with TRBJ1-3; maybe TRBD1 (5 bases). CDR1 is LNHDA, CDR2 SQIVND, per germline (reference sequence). V dropped 4 bases and J dropped 0 bases, with 13 bases sitting between them. The length of the CDR3 is 16 residues. CDR3 in DNA: TGTGCCAGTAGTAATTTACCAGGGCCCTCTGGAAACACCATATATTTT. Translation: CASSNLPGPSGNTIYF.

This rearrangement joins TRBV5-8 to TRBJ2-4, with 7 positions matching TRBD2. The CDR3 is 17 residues long. Germline loops: CDR1 SGHTS, CDR2 YDEGEE. With 0 bases clipped from V and 0 bases from J, the junction kept 6 bases outside the gene matches. Here the CDR3 DNA reads TGTGCCAGCAGCTTGGTGGGGCTAGCGGTAGCCAAAAACATTCAGTACTTC. This sequence encodes CASSLVGLAVAKNIQYF. Full variable domain (missing parts from reference TRBV5-8 and TRBJ2-4): EAGVTQSPTHLIKTRGQQATLRCSPISGHTSVYWYQQALGLGLQFLLWYDEGEERNRGNFPPRFSGRQFPNYSSELNVNALELEDSALYLCASSLVGLAVAKNIQYFGAGTRLSVL.

This chain links TRBV7-2 with TRBJ1-2, with D hard to call. This CDR3 comprises 15 residues. V was shortened by 4 bases and J by 2 bases, with 14 bases between the two germline ends. Germline V CDR1 and CDR2: SGHTA, FQGNSA. The CDR3 spells CASSWVLAGNYGYTF. CDR3 bases: TGTGCCAGCAGCTGGGTGTTGGCGGGAAACTATGGCTACACCTTC.

This clone came up once. V usage is TRBV10-3 and J usage is TRBJ1-1; the D gene is possibly TRBD1 (6 bases). The germline gives CDR1 ENHRY, CDR2 SYGVKD. Trimming left V 10 bases short and J 1 base short, with 22 bases between. The CDR3 is made up of 16 amino acids. CDR3 bases: TGTGCCACCACGAGGACACCCTGGGGACAGAACACTGAAGCTTTCTTT. Protein: CATTRTPWGQNTEAFF.

The sample holds one count of this clone. This rearrangement joins TRBV29-1 to TRBJ1-2; no reliable D call. The CDR3 extends over 13 amino acids. Trimming pared 7 bases from V and 0 bases from J, leaving 12 bases between. CDR1 is SQVTM and CDR2 is ANQGSEA in the germline V gene. The CDR3 DNA follows: TGCAGCGCGATGGGCAGAACTAACTATGGCTACACCTTC. Amino acid sequence: CSAMGRTNYGYTF.

This chain links TRBV5-5 with TRBJ1-5; 12 positions match TRBD1. Looked up from germline, CDR1 is SGHKS and CDR2 is YYEKEE (reference sequence). The CDR3 is made up of 16 amino acids. Trimming at V came to 0 bases and at J to 9 bases, leaving 7 bases not matched to a gene. The CDR3 nucleotides are TGTGCCAGCAGCTTGGCGGGGACAGGGGGCTCTCGGCCCCAGCATTTT. Protein sequence: CASSLAGTGGSRPQHF. Filled out from reference TRBV5-5 and TRBJ1-5, the complete variable domain reads DAGVTQSPTHLIKTRGQQVTLRCSPISGHKSVSWYQQVLGQGPQFIFQYYEKEERGRGNFPDRFSARQFPNYSSELNVNALLLGDSALYLCASSLAGTGGSRPQHFGDGTRLSIL.

The rearrangement links TRBV11-3 to TRBJ2-2; TRBD1 agrees at 8 bases. CDR3 length equals 15 residues. The V gene's germline CDR1 is SGHNT and CDR2 YENEEA. Trimming at V came to 5 bases and at J to 3 bases, leaving 5 bases not matched to a gene. The CDR3 loop reads CASSPGQGHTGELFF. The CDR3 DNA sequence: TGTGCCAGCAGCCCCGGACAGGGCCACACCGGGGAGCTGTTTTTT.

This sequence joins TRBV2 and TRBJ2-3; 13 bases agree with TRBD2. CDR1 SNHLY and CDR2 FYNNEI come from the germline V gene. CDR3 length: 15 residues. V was pared by 8 bases and J by 2 bases, with 4 bases of the junction left unmatched. The CDR3 nucleotides are TGTGCCAGCCCCGGGACTAGCGGGATCACAGATACGCAGTATTTT. This gives the protein CASPGTSGITDTQYF.